Detailed here is one T cell receptor beta chain. This entry is derived from a study of blood T cell repertoires in COVID-19. Overall study context: The United States, Italy and Spain provided the acute and convalescent COVID-19 samples. The cDNA or gDNA used as material had been derived from T cells, B-cell-depleted T cells, or PBMCs.

Authors' processing steps: Nucleated cell number was recorded as an estimate derived from reference gene primer amplification. TCRdb's copy holds only in-frame clones and misses some; the assay was immunoSEQ multiplex PCR. For V, J and clone size, that table is used; D and trimming come from the DNA. The repertoire holds 250,000 or so clones, with 87% as singletons. This CDR3 contains 11 residues. Germline values: CDR1 MNHEY, CDR2 SMNVEV (reference sequence). Deletions cut 8 bases from V and 6 bases from J, with 11 bases between. This receptor was taken from a woman aged 35 to 49 who had recovered from COVID-19. Sequenced material: peripheral blood. The chain employs TRBV27 and TRBJ2-7; perhaps TRBD2 as D (5 bases). The CDR3 region is CASRGGLEQYF. The CDR3 nucleotides are TGTGCCAGCCGGGGTGGTCTCGAGCAGTACTTC.